This is a list of T cell receptor beta chains from one sample in a study of shared clonotypes between healthy human individuals. Some clones are missing from TCRdb's copy, which holds only in-frame ones; the method was immunoSEQ multiplex PCR. The data contain roughly 1,100,000 clones, under 80% of them singletons. Sequences were obtained from memory CD4+ T cells sorted from blood. The receptors derive from a man aged 18 to 30 in good health. CDR3s include the opening cysteine and the closing phenylalanine or tryptophan. The order of the fields is V gene, J gene, D gene, clone size, CDR3 protein, CDR3 DNA. D genes are given only for firm matches. Only some rows state a clone size, as once, few, many or a class for expanded clones.

TRBV5-1,TRBJ1-2,NA,few,CASSLGGKANYGYTF,TGCGCCAGCAGCTTGGGAGGTAAAGCTAACTATGGCTACACCTTC
TRBV7-2,TRBJ2-1,TRBD2,NA,CASSPGRGVGSNEQFF,TGTGCCAGCAGCCCGGGACGGGGGGTGGGCTCCAATGAGCAGTTCTTC
TRBV9,TRBJ1-5,NA,NA,CASSPEGMANQPQHF,TGTGCCAGCAGCCCCGAGGGAATGGCAAATCAGCCCCAGCATTTT
TRBV7-9,TRBJ1-4,NA,NA,CASSPSGTTNEKLFF,TGTGCCAGCAGCCCCAGTGGAACCACTAATGAAAAACTGTTTTTT
TRBV10-2,TRBJ2-6,NA,NA,CASRVELNGANVLTF,TGCGCCAGCAGGGTGGAGCTGAATGGGGCCAACGTCCTGACTTTC
TRBV7-3,TRBJ2-1,NA,NA,CASSLVRLLSYNEQFF,TGTGCCAGCAGCTTAGTAAGACTACTCTCCTACAATGAGCAGTTCTTC
TRBV9,TRBJ2-1,NA,NA,CASSVDLGNEQFF,TGTGCCAGCAGCGTAGATTTGGGGAATGAGCAGTTCTTC
TRBV5-1,TRBJ2-1,NA,NA,CASSYRDSYNEQFF,TGCGCCAGCAGCTACAGGGACTCCTACAATGAGCAGTTCTTC
TRBV2,TRBJ2-3,NA,few,CASSQVPDTQYF,TGTGCCAGCAGTCAAGTTCCAGATACGCAGTATTTT
TRBV29-1,TRBJ1-2,NA,NA,CSVVVRGSSNYGYTF,TGCAGCGTTGTGGTGCGGGGATCTTCTAACTATGGCTACACCTTC
TRBV5-1,TRBJ2-2,NA,NA,CASDAKGAGELFF,TGCGCCAGCGATGCGAAAGGTGCCGGGGAGCTGTTTTTT
TRBV7-3,TRBJ2-3,TRBD2,NA,CASSLQAGEDTQYF,TGTGCCAGCAGCTTACAAGCGGGGGAAGATACGCAGTATTTT
TRBV29-1,TRBJ1-4,TRBD1,NA,CSVGEGAREKLFF,TGCAGCGTTGGGGAGGGGGCGCGGGAAAAACTGTTTTTT
TRBV4-3,TRBJ2-3,NA,NA,CASSQGLRSGPDTQYF,TGCGCCAGCAGCCAGGGGCTGCGTTCCGGACCAGATACGCAGTATTTT
TRBV28,TRBJ1-6,NA,few,CASSLRRANSPLHF,TGTGCCAGCAGTTTGAGGAGGGCTAATTCACCCCTCCACTTT
TRBV7-2,TRBJ1-1,NA,NA,CASVQNTEAFF,TGTGCCAGCGTCCAAAACACTGAAGCTTTCTTT
TRBV30,TRBJ2-7,NA,NA,CAWRVPAASYEQYF,TGTGCCTGGAGAGTCCCAGCGGCATCCTACGAGCAGTACTTC
TRBV4-3,TRBJ2-1,NA,once,CASSQEDLNNEQFF,TGCGCCAGCAGCCAAGAGGACCTTAACAATGAGCAGTTCTTC
TRBV11-2,TRBJ2-2,NA,once,CASSLLSGETGELFF,TGTGCCAGCAGCTTGCTGTCAGGCGAAACCGGGGAGCTGTTTTTT
TRBV6-1,TRBJ2-5,NA,NA,CASSVRTNQETQYF,TGTGCCAGCAGCGTCAGGACTAACCAAGAGACCCAGTACTTC
TRBV4-1,TRBJ2-3,TRBD2,NA,CASSQEPGLALSQYF,TGCGCCAGCAGCCAAGAACCGGGACTAGCGCTGTCGCAGTATTTT
TRBV7-2,TRBJ2-5,NA,NA,CASSTTSWETQYF,TGTGCCAGCAGCACAACTAGCTGGGAGACCCAGTACTTC
TRBV5-5,TRBJ2-5,TRBD2,NA,CASSLAQAGGQETQYF,TGTGCCAGCAGCCTCGCACAGGCGGGGGGTCAAGAGACCCAGTACTTC
TRBV7-2,TRBJ2-1,NA,NA,CASSLEIPVLGYNEQFF,TGTGCCAGCAGCTTAGAGATCCCTGTCTTGGGCTACAATGAGCAGTTCTTC
TRBV10-3,TRBJ1-5,TRBD1,NA,CAISDRGGNQPQHF,TGTGCCATCAGTGACAGGGGGGGCAATCAGCCCCAGCATTTT
TRBV7-2,TRBJ1-1,NA,NA,CASRVTADTEAFF,TGTGCCAGCAGAGTGACGGCGGACACTGAAGCTTTCTTT
TRBV2,TRBJ2-2,TRBD1,few,CASNDREIGELFF,TGTGCCAGCAACGACAGGGAAATCGGGGAGCTGTTTTTT
TRBV2,TRBJ2-5,NA,NA,CASTNEVYQETQYF,TGTGCCAGCACCAACGAGGTGTACCAAGAGACCCAGTACTTC
TRBV5-8,TRBJ2-5,TRBD2,NA,CASSLARGETQYF,TGTGCCAGCAGCTTGGCGCGGGGGGAGACCCAGTACTTC
TRBV7-2,TRBJ2-1,NA,NA,CASSLGDPPFREQFF,TGTGCCAGCAGCTTGGGGGACCCCCCTTTTAGGGAGCAGTTCTTC
TRBV11-3,TRBJ2-1,TRBD2,few,CASSQKRGGANEQFF,TGTGCCAGCAGCCAAAAGCGGGGTGGGGCCAATGAGCAGTTCTTC
TRBV7-6,TRBJ2-7,TRBD2,many,CASSLARGYEQYF,TGTGCCAGCAGCTTAGCGCGGGGGTACGAGCAGTACTTC
TRBV4-1,TRBJ1-1,NA,NA,CASSLRRGSNTEAFF,TGCGCCAGCAGCCTACGACGGGGATCGAACACTGAAGCTTTCTTT
TRBV28,TRBJ2-7,NA,once,CASSSGYSYEQYF,TGTGCCAGCAGTTCTGGGTACTCCTACGAGCAGTACTTC
TRBV10-1,TRBJ2-7,NA,once,CASSEREPGYEQYF,TGCGCCAGCAGTGAAAGGGAACCAGGCTACGAGCAGTACTTC
TRBV19,TRBJ2-5,NA,NA,CASSIPIRQGVETQYF,TGTGCCAGTAGTATCCCAATCCGGCAGGGAGTAGAGACCCAGTACTTC
TRBV7-2,TRBJ1-5,NA,NA,CASSLAGGPNQPQHF,TGTGCCAGCAGCTTAGCCGGGGGTCCCAATCAGCCCCAGCATTTT
TRBV30,TRBJ1-3,TRBD1,once,CAWGQGNAIYF,TGTGCCTGGGGACAGGGAAACGCCATATATTTT
TRBV11-2,TRBJ2-1,TRBD2,NA,CASSLAGTINEQFF,TGTGCCAGCAGCTTAGCCGGGACTATCAATGAGCAGTTCTTC
TRBV5-5,TRBJ1-4,TRBD1,NA,CASSSPGQGVSEKLFF,TGTGCCAGCAGTTCTCCGGGACAGGGGGTTTCGGAAAAACTGTTTTTT
TRBV14,TRBJ2-7,NA,once,CASSLAQGWYEQYF,TGTGCCAGCAGTCTCGCTCAGGGATGGTACGAGCAGTACTTC
TRBV19,TRBJ2-7,TRBD2,NA,CASSMLTSGRDEQYF,TGTGCCAGTAGTATGCTGACTAGCGGGAGGGACGAGCAGTACTTC
TRBV5-4,TRBJ2-3,TRBD2,NA,CASSWAGTSGGDTQYF,TGTGCCAGCAGCTGGGCCGGGACTAGCGGGGGGGATACGCAGTATTTT
TRBV28,TRBJ2-1,TRBD2,NA,CASSGLAGGNEQFF,TGTGCCAGCAGCGGACTAGCGGGGGGGAATGAGCAGTTCTTC
TRBV2,TRBJ1-2,NA,NA,CASRTGTHYGYTF,TGTGCCAGCAGGACCGGGACGCACTATGGCTACACCTTC
TRBV29-1,TRBJ2-2,NA,NA,CSVDSGFYTGELFF,TGCAGCGTTGATTCCGGGTTTTACACCGGGGAGCTGTTTTTT
TRBV6-5,TRBJ1-4,NA,NA,CASSYGLSNEKLFF,TGTGCCAGCAGTTACGGTCTCTCTAATGAAAAACTGTTTTTT